The clone carrying this T cell receptor (beta chain) came up once. Its antigen is undetermined. Primers used in a second PCR of roughly 6 to 11 cycles were a sample-barcoded 5' primer and a J-beta primer mix. TCRdb ran MiXCR on the 5' RACE reads and lists one entry per CDR3 protein. The repertoire consists of about 720,000 distinct CDR3 sequences, with around 25% occurring once and the leading ten covering roughly 3.5%. This CDR3 is 14 amino acids long. Germline CDR1 is SGDLS and CDR2 is YYNGEE. This specimen comes from a study of blood T cells in healthy people across ages. Study findings and constraints: Expanded clonotype shifts may have been confounded, as the donors had an unknown CMV status.

The data were also submitted as part of a second study, on T cells of mothers and their children.

The chain uses TRBV9 and TRBJ2-5, with TRBD2 as a possible D gene (5 bases). The J call may be mistaken, given a closer DNA end match to TRBJ2-1. What was sequenced was blood. This sequence originates from a boy younger than 18 in good health. CDR3 nucleotides: TGTGCCAGCAGCCCCGAAGGAGGTCCCAATGAGCAGTTCTTC. This codes for CASSPEGGPNEQFF.